Shown below are 21 T cell receptor beta chains from a single sample sequenced in a study of CD8+CD57+ T cells in acquired aplastic anemia. Profiles of TCR beta VDJ and CDR3 were generated from a genomic DNA template. TCRdb itself ran the reads through MiXCR, one entry per CDR3 protein. The repertoire includes 400,000 to 450,000 distinct CDR3 sequences, just under 70% of them detected once, and less than 4% sits in the top ten. Sequencing input: sorted CD4+, CD8+, or CD8+CD57+ T cells (not recorded which) from PBMCs. The receptors derive from a human donor in good health, serving as a control.

This clonotype was seen a few times. V gene TRBV6-2 or TRBV6-3 combines with J gene TRBJ2-5; 9 bases fit TRBD1. The CDR3 sequence is 16 residues long. Germline-derived CDR1 and CDR2 are MNHEY and SVGEGT. J was trimmed by 3 bases and V by 6 bases; bases with no gene match: 11. DNA of the CDR3: TGTGCCAGCAGGACATTTACAGGGGGCGTCGAAGAGACCCAGTACTTC. This sequence encodes CASRTFTGGVEETQYF.

This clonotype was counted ten times or more. V gene TRBV20-1 combines with J gene TRBJ1-2; D is possibly TRBD1 (5 bases). CDR3 length equals 13 residues. V shed 6 bases and J shed 0 bases, with 11 bases lying between them. CDR1 and CDR2 (germline): DFQATT, SNEGSKA (reference sequence). In nucleotides, the CDR3 is TGCAGTGCCCACCAGGGACCTAACTATGGCTACACCTTC. As protein: CSAHQGPNYGYTF.

About this clonotype itself: In this CDR3 the conserved last residue, phenylalanine or tryptophan, is missing, so a read error is likely. The DNA is left out, because the CDR3 cannot be placed on it with certainty; the CDR3 is given as TCRdb lists it. This chain links TRBV7-2 with TRBJ1-1. The germline gives CDR1 SGHTA, CDR2 FQGNSA. From its first to its last residue, the CDR3 has 11 amino acids. CDR3 region: CASSSVSEGFC.

A word on this clonotype: One end of the junction varies from germline; a read error may be responsible. V gene TRBV5-1 combines with J gene TRBJ1-4; D gene unclear. Germline-derived CDR1 and CDR2 are SGHRS and YFSETQ. There are 17 residues in the CDR3. CDR3 region: CASSWTEEEATNGKLFF. DNA for the CDR3: TGCGCCAGCAGCTGGACTGAGGAGGAAGCAACTAATGGAAAACTGTTTTTT.

Turning to this clonotype: A read error may be the cause here, since a much bigger clone is one base away. The V and J genes are TRBV6-4 and TRBJ1-5; D not certain. The V gene lost 5 bases and the J gene lost 6 bases, with 14 bases spanning the gap. The CDR3 is 14 amino acids. From germline, CDR1 is MRHNA and CDR2 SNTAGT. CDR3 nucleotide sequence: TGTGCCAGCAGTCCGGGGAGGGAATTTCAGCCCCAGCATTTT. It is translated as CASSPGREFQPQHF.

A word on this clonotype: A junction end diverges from the germline sequence, so it may reflect a read error. The V and J genes are TRBV5-1 and TRBJ1-5; D gene ambiguous. Germline V lookup: CDR1 SGHRS, CDR2 YFSETQ. The CDR3 has 15 amino acids. CDR3 protein: CATSSRGCRYQPQHF. The DNA of the CDR3 is TGTGCCACCAGCTCCCGGGGTTGTAGATATCAGCCCCAGCATTTT.

The chain recombines TRBV30 with TRBJ1-2; 9 bases are shared with TRBD1. The CDR3 contains 13 residues. Germline values: CDR1 GTSNPN, CDR2 SVGIG (reference sequence). Trimming removed 3 bases from V and 6 bases from J; junction bases left unmatched: 5. CDR3 DNA: TGTGCCTGGAGCTCCGGGACAGGGAATGGCTACACCTTC. Amino acid sequence: CAWSSGTGNGYTF.

This chain links TRBV7-2 with TRBJ2-1, with D uncertain. This CDR3 has 13 amino acids. Trimming took off 7 bases at V and 7 bases at J, with 14 bases between the two ends. The germline CDR1 and CDR2 sequences are SGHTA and FQGNSA. DNA of the CDR3: TGTGCCAGCAAGACGGGCCTCGGGAATGAGCAGTTCTTC. The encoded protein is CASKTGLGNEQFF. Variable domain in full (rest from reference TRBV7-2 and TRBJ2-1): GAGVSQSPSNKVTEKGKDVELRCDPISGHTALYWYRQSLGQGLEFLIYFQGNSAPDKSGLPSDRFSAERTGGSVSTLTIQRTQQEDSAVYLCASKTGLGNEQFFGPGTRLTVL.

The chain uses TRBV6-5 and TRBJ2-4; no firm D call. The germline CDR1 and CDR2 sequences are MNHEY and SVGAGI. Trimming pared 2 bases from V and 14 bases from J, leaving 4 bases between. The CDR3 sequence is 9 residues long. DNA for the CDR3: TGTGCCAGCAGTTACGAGAAGTACTTC. It is translated as CASSYEKYF.

This chain joins TRBV7-9 and TRBJ1-6; TRBD1 matches at 7 bases. Per the germline V gene, CDR1 is SEHNR and CDR2 is FQNEAQ (reference sequence). CDR3 length: 15 residues. Unmatched junction bases numbered 19, after V lost 4 bases and J lost 19 bases. This CDR3 reads CASSSGGQADYQAHF. DNA of the CDR3: TGTGCCAGCAGCTCAGGAGGACAGGCCGATTATCAAGCTCACTTT.

This clonotype was seen ten or more times. This chain joins TRBV7-3 and TRBJ1-2; 7 nucleotides match TRBD1. This CDR3 is built from 14 residues. Per the germline V gene, CDR1 is SGHTA and CDR2 is FQGTGA. After removal of 5 bases from V and 3 bases from J, the junction contained 6 bases not matched to a gene. This chain's CDR3 is CASSQGGGDYGYTF. The CDR3 nucleotides are TGTGCCAGCAGCCAGGGGGGGGGGGACTATGGCTACACCTTC.

This clonotype came up once. At one end, the junction sequence differs from germline, possibly due to a read error. The rearrangement joins TRBV7-8 to TRBJ1-1, with a possible D match to TRBD1 (6 bases). Germline CDR1 reads SGHVS; CDR2 reads FQNEAQ. The length of the CDR3 is 10 residues. As DNA, the CDR3 is TGTGCCAGCAGCTTAGGAATACAGGGATTT. Translating it yields CASSLGIQGF.

As to this clonotype: The CDR3 does not close with the conserved phenylalanine or tryptophan, likely indicating a read error. The rearrangement joins TRBV7-2 to TRBJ1-1; the D is unclear. CDR1 and CDR2 (germline): SGHTA, FQGNSA. The V and J ends lost 6 bases and 0 bases respectively, with 11 bases between them. The CDR3 has 14 residues. The CDR3 region is CASSVWNVNTEAFS. The CDR3 DNA is TGTGCCAGCAGTGTTTGGAACGTGAACACTGAAGCTTTCTCT.

This clonotype has ten or more counts. The chain has TRBV7-3 and TRBJ2-1, with D possibly being TRBD1 (6 bases). The V gene's germline CDR1 is SGHTA and CDR2 FQGTGA. CDR3 size: 16 residues. V lost 0 bases and J lost 5, with 14 bases in between. In nucleotides, the CDR3 is TGTGCCAGCAGCTTAACGAATTGGGGACAAGACAATGAGCAGTTCTTC. Amino acids: CASSLTNWGQDNEQFF.

This sequence joins TRBV7-3 and TRBJ2-5; D tentatively reads TRBD1 or TRBD2 (5 bases each). The V and J ends lost 3 bases and 11 bases respectively, with 25 bases between them. Per germline, CDR1 SGHTA and CDR2 FQGTGA. This CDR3 comprises 16 residues. The CDR3 nucleotides are TGTGCCAGCAGCTTTGACAACGCACCCCACCACGAGGGGCAGTACTTC. Translating it yields CASSFDNAPHHEGQYF.

Here the CDR3 DNA reads TGTGCCAGCAGGGACCGGACAGGGCCAGAGACCCAGTACTTC. This codes for CASRDRTGPETQYF. The J gene is TRBJ2-5, the V gene TRBV11-3; 8 bases align to TRBD1. This CDR3 region has 14 residues. The germline gives CDR1 SGHNT, CDR2 YENEEA. With 6 bases clipped from V and 4 bases from J, the junction kept 7 bases outside the gene matches.

Worth noting for this clonotype: Germline and junction disagree at one end, which may indicate a read error. V and J are TRBV2 and TRBJ1-6, with D unresolved. CDR1 and CDR2 from the germline V gene are SNHLY and FYNNEI. CDR3 length equals 14 residues. In DNA form, the CDR3 reads TGTGCCACCACTAGCCGGAACTTTAATGAGCCCCTCTTCTTT. This translates into CATTSRNFNEPLFF.

The chain combines TRBV14 with TRBJ1-3; D is undetermined. The CDR3 is made up of 15 amino acids. The V gene's germline CDR1 is SGHDN and CDR2 FVKESK. V was pared by 1 base and J by 6 bases, with 13 bases between. CDR3 DNA sequence: TGTGCCAGCAGCCAAGTAATGGGGAAAGCAAACACCATATATTTT. Encoded protein: CASSQVMGKANTIYF.

In its sample, this clonotype was seen many times. This chain connects TRBV7-2 to TRBJ2-1; 15 nucleotides agree with TRBD2. Losses at the gene ends were 2 bases for V and 9 bases for J; bases not matched to a gene: 2. CDR3 length equals 15 residues. CDR1 SGHTA and CDR2 FQGNSA come from the germline V gene. The CDR3 loop reads CASSLTGLAGGEQFF. In DNA, the CDR3 is TGTGCCAGCAGCTTAACGGGACTAGCGGGGGGTGAGCAGTTCTTC.

This clonotype was observed at least ten times. J is TRBJ2-1 and V is TRBV5-1; possible D gene TRBD2, 7 bases. Germline V gene data show CDR1 as SGHRS and CDR2 as YFSETQ. The V and J ends lost 9 bases and 8 bases respectively, with 21 bases between them. This CDR3 is built from 14 residues. CDR3 residues: CATSTGAGDHEQFF. As DNA, the CDR3 is TGCGCCACCTCGACGGGGGCGGGGGACCATGAGCAGTTCTTC. Combining the CDR3 with reference TRBV5-1 and TRBJ2-1 gives the whole variable domain KAGVTQTPRYLIKTRGQQVTLSCSPISGHRSVSWYQQTPGQGLQFLFEYFSETQRNKGNFPGRFSGRQFSNSRSEMNVSTLELGDSALYLCATSTGAGDHEQFFGPGTRLTVL.

The chain recombines TRBV7-2 with TRBJ1-4; D possibly corresponds to TRBD1 (6 bases). The CDR3 sequence is 15 residues long. Germline V lookup: CDR1 SGHTA, CDR2 FQGNSA. The V gene lost 1 base and the J gene lost 17 bases, with 23 bases spanning the gap. CDR3 nucleotide sequence: TGTGCCAGCAGCTTAGTAGAGTACAGGGTTTCGCCCCTCTTTTTT. This encodes CASSLVEYRVSPLFF.